This TCR beta chain was captured in a study of vaccination and CD4 T cells after COVID-19. Turning to the study itself: The makeup of the convalescents was six males and four females, two of them Hispanic. Timing of post-vaccine sample collection was a median roughly 70 days after dose two, with a range of 14 to 241. Study results and limitations: Convalescent patients displayed spike mono-reactivity in 304 of 307 vaccine-specific clones.

A remark on this clonotype: No antigen is known for it.

TCRdb processed the PCR reads anew with MiXCR; each CDR3 protein has one entry. The sample carries 15,000 to 25,000 distinct CDR3 sequences, 60% recorded once. The CDR3 loop spans 15 amino acids. In germline, CDR1 is KGHDR, CDR2 SFDVKD. The V and J ends lost 3 bases and 2 bases respectively, with 13 bases between them. Sequenced material: CD4+ T cells from blood, taken after SARS-CoV-2 vaccination. This rearrangement joins TRBV24-1 to TRBJ2-7; unclear D gene. The TCR sequence derives from a human donor who had recovered from COVID-19. The CDR3 DNA reads as TGTGCCACCAGTGATCCCCTACGGGCTCCCTACGAGCAGTACTTC. Amino acid sequence: CATSDPLRAPYEQYF.